This T cell receptor (beta chain) emerged from a study of blood T cells in healthy people across ages. Next came a second PCR, run for 7 to 11 cycles, which used a sample-barcoded 5' primer along with a J-beta primer mix. A tag from a template-switch adaptor with 12 random nucleotides marked each cDNA molecule. TCRdb independently ran MiXCR on the 5' RACE reads; one entry per CDR3 protein. The sample has over 1,500,000 distinct CDR3 sequences; about 49% are singletons. There were healthy Caucasian individuals from Russia, aged roughly 6 to 95, serving as donors. The V gene end was trimmed by 1 base and the J gene end by 2 bases; junction bases not matched to a gene: 0. The germline gives CDR1 SGHTA, CDR2 FQGNSA. The CDR3 totals 16 residues. This clonotype was seen a handful of times.

This chain connects TRBV7-2 to TRBJ2-6, with 9 nucleotides matching TRBD2. Source material: blood. This TCR was recovered from a woman in her 40s in good health. The CDR3 sequence is CASSLVAGAGANVLTF. CDR3 nucleotides: TGTGCCAGCAGCTTAGTAGCGGGGGCTGGGGCCAACGTCCTGACTTTC.